One sample yielded the 8 T cell receptor beta chains listed below, sequenced in a study of technical replicates of blood from a handful of donors. Using immunoSEQ multiplex PCR, the repertoire was profiled, and TCRdb retains in-frame clones only, with some absent. Of 75,000 to 85,000 clones listed, 90% to 96% are singletons. Sequencing used T cells isolated from PBMCs. These receptors were collected from a human donor in good health.

The rearrangement uses TRBV29-1 and TRBJ1-3; TRBD1 matches at 9 bases. J lost 3 bases, V lost 6 bases, and 3 bases had no gene match. The CDR3 has 13 amino acids. Per germline, CDR1 SQVTM and CDR2 ANQGSEA. The CDR3 loop is CSVGTGIGNTIYF. DNA for the CDR3: TGCAGCGTCGGGACAGGGATTGGAAACACCATATATTTT.

DNA of the CDR3: TGTGCCACCTCTCGAGGGAGTAGCGGGTACGAGCAGTACTTC. Amino acid sequence: CATSRGSSGYEQYF. The V and J genes are TRBV6-1 and TRBJ2-7, with TRBD2 matching 7 bases. J gave up 4 bases and V 10 bases, and 13 bases lay outside the gene matches. The germline CDR1 and CDR2 sequences are MNHNS and SASEGT. The CDR3 covers 14 residues.

The V gene is TRBV5-4, the J gene TRBJ2-5, with D tentatively TRBD1 (5 bases). Trimming took 5 bases from V and 1 from J, leaving 18 bases between them. In germline, CDR1 is SGHNT, CDR2 YYREEE (reference sequence). CDR3 length: 16 residues. The CDR3 loop reads CASRDNIQGIQETQYF. The CDR3, as DNA: TGTGCCAGCAGGGACAATATTCAGGGAATCCAAGAGACCCAGTACTTC.

This chain uses TRBV19 with TRBJ2-7; possible D gene TRBD2, 5 bases. The CDR3 extends over 13 amino acids. Germline V gene lookup returns CDR1 LNHDA and CDR2 SQIVND (reference sequence). V lost 6 bases, J lost 3 bases, and 12 bases lay in between. CDR3 region: CASRPGGLYEQYF. The CDR3 coding sequence is TGTGCCAGTAGGCCGGGCGGGCTCTACGAGCAGTACTTC.

This clone was observed once. The V gene is TRBV19, the J gene TRBJ1-5, with 7 bases identical to TRBD1. This CDR3 has 15 residues. Germline V lookup: CDR1 LNHDA, CDR2 SQIVND (reference sequence). The trim removed 3 bases at V and 5 bases at J, leaving 7 bases unmatched. CDR3 nucleotides: TGTGCCAGTAGTATCCCCAGGGGGGCGGATCAGCCCCAGCATTTT. Amino acid sequence: CASSIPRGADQPQHF.

The rearrangement joins TRBV9 to TRBJ2-2, with D unresolved. The CDR3 loop spans 17 amino acids. V was pared by 3 bases and J by 2 bases, with 17 bases between. Germline assignment: CDR1 SGDLS and CDR2 YYNGEE. The CDR3 loop is CASSASVVQVNTGELFF. In DNA, the CDR3 is TGTGCCAGCAGCGCCTCCGTAGTCCAGGTCAACACCGGGGAGCTGTTTTTT.

V usage is TRBV6-1 and J usage is TRBJ2-3; 7 bases align to TRBD2. Germline assignment: CDR1 MNHNS and CDR2 SASEGT. V was pared by 6 bases and J by 4 bases, with 4 bases of the junction left unmatched. This CDR3 has 13 amino acids. In DNA form, the CDR3 reads TGTGCCAGCAGGGGGGGAGGGCCAGATACGCAGTATTTT. Amino acids: CASRGGGPDTQYF.

The rearrangement joins TRBV18 to TRBJ2-3; 13 bases fit TRBD2. This CDR3 spans 15 amino acids. With 5 bases clipped from V and 9 bases from J, the junction kept 8 bases outside the gene matches. Per the germline V gene, CDR1 is KGHSH and CDR2 is LQKENI. In DNA, the CDR3 is TGTGCCAGCTCATCCGGACTAGCGGGGGCGGTCACGCAGTATTTT. Protein product: CASSSGLAGAVTQYF. Using reference TRBV18 and TRBJ2-3 for the parts outside the CDR3, the full variable domain is NAGVMQNPRHLVRRRGQEARLRCSPMKGHSHVYWYRQLPEEGLKFMVYLQKENIIDESGMPKERFSAEFPKEGPSILRIQQVVRGDSAAYFCASSSGLAGAVTQYFGPGTRLTVL.